A single sample gave rise to the 23 T cell receptor beta chains below, sequenced in a study of cytomegalovirus exposure and HLA in healthy donors. PCR was performed using 60 Vbeta and 13 Jbeta primers. Clones were sequenced by immunoSEQ multiplex PCR, and TCRdb holds only the in-frame ones, with some missing. Of fewer than 250,000 clones listed, over 60% are singletons. The sample was PBMCs. All receptors come from a woman in her forties in good health and CMV-seronegative.

This chain connects TRBV5-1 to TRBJ2-1, with 10 nucleotides matching TRBD2. J gave up 5 bases and V 5 bases, and 10 bases lay outside the gene matches. The CDR3 has 16 residues. Germline V CDR1 and CDR2: SGHRS, YFSETQ. CDR3 residues: CASRFMGLAPNNEQFF. CDR3 nucleotides: TGCGCCAGCAGATTTATGGGACTAGCGCCGAACAATGAGCAGTTCTTC.

This rearrangement joins TRBV4-1 to TRBJ1-4; a weak D match, TRBD1 (5 bases). This CDR3 contains 13 residues. Germline CDR1 MGHRA, CDR2 YSYEKL. Trimming shortened V by 0 bases and J by 13 bases, and 12 bases separated the two germline ends. The CDR3 region has the DNA TGCGCCAGCAGCCAAGATCGGCAGGGAACACTGTTTTTT. This gives the protein CASSQDRQGTLFF.

This clone has a handful of counts. The rearrangement joins TRBV29-1 to TRBJ2-1; 8 positions agree with TRBD1. The ends lost 6 bases at V and 2 bases at J; junction bases unmatched: 3. Germline loops: CDR1 SQVTM, CDR2 ANQGSEA. The length of the CDR3 is 13 residues. CDR3 protein: CSVRTGTYNEQFF. In DNA, the CDR3 is TGCAGCGTCCGGACAGGGACCTACAATGAGCAGTTCTTC.

The CDR3 DNA reads as TGTGCCAGCAGTGAGGACAACGGACAGCCCCAGCATTTT. This encodes CASSEDNGQPQHF. The chain has TRBV25-1 and TRBJ1-5; perhaps TRBD1 as D (5 bases). V dropped 3 bases and J dropped 7 bases, with 10 bases sitting between them. The CDR3 spans 13 residues. Germline-derived CDR1 and CDR2 are MGHDK and SYGVNS.

The genes are TRBV4-3 and TRBJ2-3; the D is unclear. Germline CDR1 LGHNA, CDR2 YSLEER. V was shortened by 0 bases and J by 6 bases, with 7 bases between the two germline ends. The CDR3 spans 13 residues. For the CDR3, the DNA is TGCGCCAGCAGCCAAGAGCTCCGGGATACGCAGTATTTT. This encodes CASSQELRDTQYF.

In this sample, this clone turned up once. The V and J genes are TRBV7-6 and TRBJ1-4; 7 nucleotides line up with TRBD1. This CDR3 comprises 15 residues. Germline lookup yields CDR1 SGHVS and CDR2 FNYEAQ. J lost 4 bases, V lost 2 bases, and 4 bases had no gene match. The CDR3 nucleotides read TGTGCCAGCAGCTTAAATCCAGGGGGTAATGAAAAACTGTTTTTT. This translates into CASSLNPGGNEKLFF.

The rearrangement links TRBV28 to TRBJ1-1; no reliable D call. V gave up 6 bases and J gave up 0 bases, with 14 bases separating them. The CDR3 totals 15 residues. CDR1 MDHEN and CDR2 SYDVKM come from the germline V gene. Here the CDR3 reads CASRGDKVLNTEAFF. The CDR3 DNA reads TGTGCCAGCAGGGGCGATAAAGTGCTGAACACTGAAGCTTTCTTT.

The chain combines TRBV30 with TRBJ2-1; 11 bases agree with TRBD2. The CDR3 consists of 16 residues. With V trimmed by 0 bases and J by 3 bases, 4 bases remained unmatched. Per germline, CDR1 GTSNPN and CDR2 SVGIG (reference sequence). In DNA form, the CDR3 reads TGTGCCTGGAGTGTACCAGGGACTAGCGGCTACAATGAGCAGTTCTTC. Translating it yields CAWSVPGTSGYNEQFF.

V gene TRBV2 combines with J gene TRBJ2-7; TRBD1 matches at 9 bases. Germline values: CDR1 SNHLY, CDR2 FYNNEI. The CDR3 is made up of 12 amino acids. V gave up 6 bases and J gave up 3 bases; unmatched junction bases: 0. CDR3 region: CASRTGGYEQYF. The CDR3 DNA reads as TGTGCCAGCAGGACAGGGGGCTACGAGCAGTACTTC. Complete variable domain (other parts from reference TRBV2 and TRBJ2-7): EPEVTQTPSHQVTQMGQEVILRCVPISNHLYFYWYRQILGQKVEFLVSFYNNEISEKSEIFDDQFSVERPDGSNFTLKIRSTKLEDSAMYFCASRTGGYEQYFGPGTRLTVT.

The chain has TRBV10-3 and TRBJ1-2; perhaps TRBD1 as D (5 bases). Trimming cost V 3 bases and J 7 bases, with 18 bases left between them. In germline, CDR1 is ENHRY, CDR2 SYGVKD. This CDR3 contains 15 residues. This CDR3 is CAISEPQGMYTGYTF. The CDR3 nucleotides read TGTGCCATCAGTGAACCCCAGGGAATGTACACTGGCTACACCTTC.

The chain links TRBV5-6 to TRBJ1-3; D unclear. Germline assignment: CDR1 SGHDT and CDR2 YYEEEE. V lost 0 bases, J lost 0 bases, and 10 bases lay in between. The CDR3 length is 16 residues. The CDR3 nucleotides are TGTGCCAGCAGCTTGGTGCCCTCTAGCTCTGGAAACACCATATATTTT. This sequence encodes CASSLVPSSSGNTIYF.

The chain recombines TRBV7-2 with TRBJ2-7; 10 positions agree with TRBD2. Looked up from germline, CDR1 is SGHTA and CDR2 is FQGNSA. J lost 5 bases, V lost 6 bases, and 7 bases had no gene match. The CDR3 consists of 14 residues. The DNA for the CDR3 is TGTGCCAGCAGTCTTAGCGGGAGGAGGGACGAGCAGTACTTC. Its translation is CASSLSGRRDEQYF.

The chain has TRBV4-2 and TRBJ2-3; 10 bases map to TRBD1. CDR1 and CDR2 from the germline V gene are LGHNA and YNFKEQ. This CDR3 has 16 amino acids. Losses at the gene ends were 4 bases for V and 4 bases for J; bases not matched to a gene: 8. The CDR3 is CASSPPDRGGADTQYF. CDR3 nucleotides: TGTGCCAGCAGCCCACCGGACAGGGGGGGCGCAGATACGCAGTATTTT.

The chain is built from TRBV6-6 and TRBJ2-3, with 7 bases matching TRBD2. CDR3 length: 15 residues. J lost 2 bases, V lost 0 bases, and 2 bases had no gene match. Per the germline V gene, CDR1 is MNHNY and CDR2 is SVGAGI (reference sequence). In DNA form, the CDR3 reads TGTGCCAGCAGTTACTCGGGGGGGACCACAGATACGCAGTATTTT. Translating gives CASSYSGGTTDTQYF.

The chain has TRBV7-9 and TRBJ1-1, with a possible D match to TRBD1 (5 bases). The ends were cut back, 8 bases at V and 1 base at J, with 8 bases in the middle. Per germline, CDR1 SEHNR and CDR2 FQNEAQ (reference sequence). The CDR3 consists of 12 residues. CDR3 region: CASWGENTEAFF. The CDR3 nucleotides read TGTGCCAGCTGGGGGGAGAACACTGAAGCTTTCTTT.

V and J are TRBV5-4 and TRBJ2-4; 7 bases are shared with TRBD1. The CDR3 runs to 15 residues. CDR1 is SGHNT and CDR2 is YYREEE in the germline V gene (reference sequence). The trim removed 4 bases at V and 4 bases at J, leaving 8 bases unmatched. The CDR3 is CASSEPGQHKNIQYF. The CDR3 DNA sequence: TGTGCCAGCAGCGAGCCGGGACAGCATAAAAACATTCAGTACTTC.

V is TRBV5-1 and J is TRBJ2-2; D remains unclear. V gave up 4 bases and J gave up 1 base, with 8 bases separating them. Per germline, CDR1 SGHRS and CDR2 YFSETQ. This CDR3 has 14 amino acids. The CDR3 sequence is CASSPTQNTGELFF. CDR3 sequence (DNA): TGCGCCAGCAGCCCGACACAGAACACCGGGGAGCTGTTTTTT.

The chain recombines TRBV2 with TRBJ1-2; D gene ambiguous. Per the germline V gene, CDR1 is SNHLY and CDR2 is FYNNEI. The CDR3 loop spans 14 amino acids. Trimming took off 4 bases at V and 9 bases at J, with 18 bases between the two ends. The CDR3 spells CASSVPLPARSYTF. As DNA, the CDR3 is TGTGCCAGCAGTGTACCCCTCCCCGCGCGGAGCTACACCTTC.

The J gene is TRBJ2-3, the V gene TRBV4-1; 9 positions agree with TRBD2. This CDR3 spans 17 amino acids. The ends lost 0 bases at V and 7 bases at J; junction bases unmatched: 11. The V gene's germline CDR1 is MGHRA and CDR2 YSYEKL. The CDR3: CASSQDGVAGVRNTQYF. CDR3 DNA sequence: TGCGCCAGCAGCCAAGATGGGGTAGCGGGAGTGAGAAATACGCAGTATTTT.

This clone was recorded a few times. The chain has TRBV7-6 and TRBJ2-3; a weak D match, TRBD1 (5 bases). CDR3 length: 16 amino acids. Trimming took off 5 bases at V and 0 bases at J, with 15 bases between the two ends. Germline loops: CDR1 SGHVS, CDR2 FNYEAQ. The CDR3 DNA reads as TGTGCCAGCAGCCCGGCAGGGTCTCCCAGCACAGATACGCAGTATTTT. Amino acid sequence: CASSPAGSPSTDTQYF.

In DNA form, the CDR3 reads TGTGCCAGCAGTCTGGGCCAGGGAAGAGAGACCCAGTACTTC. Translation gives CASSLGQGRETQYF. The chain couples TRBV25-1 to TRBJ2-5; TRBD1 might be the D (5 bases). Germline V CDR1 and CDR2: MGHDK, SYGVNS. V lost 5 bases, J lost 4 bases, and 14 bases lay in between. The CDR3 runs to 14 residues.

This clone was picked up one time. Here the CDR3 reads CSPGREDGYTF. The CDR3 DNA is TGCAGTCCAGGAAGGGAGGACGGCTACACCTTC. V is TRBV20-1 and J is TRBJ1-2; the D is unclear. The CDR3 length is 11 residues. Trimming removed 8 bases at V and 8 bases at J, with 15 bases between. CDR1 and CDR2 (germline): DFQATT, SNEGSKA (reference sequence).

In DNA, the CDR3 is TGTGCCAGCAGTGAACAGGGGCCATACAATGAGCAGTTCTTC. The encoded protein is CASSEQGPYNEQFF. The gene calls are TRBV6-1 and TRBJ2-1; D may be TRBD1 (6 bases). This CDR3 region has 14 residues. Trimming left V 2 bases short and J 4 bases short, with 9 bases between. The germline CDR1 and CDR2 sequences are MNHNS and SASEGT.